This TCR beta chain was identified in a study of control samples from healthy donors and cancer patients. This clone has more than one count but fewer than ten. Using immunoSEQ multiplex PCR, the repertoire was profiled, and TCRdb retains in-frame clones only, with some absent. This sample carries under 75,000 clones, almost 85% of them seen once, and the ten largest clones take 4.5% to 7%. There are 15 residues in the CDR3. V lost 1 base and J lost 0, with 9 bases in between. The germline CDR1 and CDR2 sequences are SGHAT and FQNNGV. The specimen sequenced was blood. V and J are TRBV11-2 and TRBJ1-1; no clear D gene. This clonotype was sampled from a man aged 35 to 55 in good health. The CDR3, as DNA: TGTGCCAGCAGCTTAGGTCCGAATATGAACACTGAAGCTTTCTTT. The encoded protein is CASSLGPNMNTEAFF.